A selection of T cell receptor beta chains follows, all from one sample in a study of blood T cell repertoires in COVID-19. Only in-frame clones appear in the TCRdb table, and some are missing; sequencing was by immunoSEQ multiplex PCR. This table holds approximately 180,000 clones, roughly 85% found once. The sequenced sample consisted of PBMCs or T cells enriched from blood (not recorded which). These receptors were obtained from a man aged 35 to 55 who had recovered from COVID-19. CDR3s leave out the opening cysteine and the closing phenylalanine or tryptophan.

CDR3aa	v_gene	j_gene
ASSPGTSGRTAQY	TRBV11-2	TRBJ2-3
ASSLPGTGELF	TRBV13	TRBJ2-2
ASSISLSPMNGYT	TRBV19	TRBJ1-2
AINNAADTQY	TRBV10-3	TRBJ2-3
ASSIDTGGNTEAF	TRBV19	TRBJ1-1
SVGTGSGNTIY	TRBV29-1	TRBJ1-3
ASSHNRERGYT	TRBV3-1/TRBV3-2	TRBJ1-2
ASSLGPEGRPSGNTIY	TRBV7-9	TRBJ1-3
ASSSRSLQGAGNTEAF	TRBV7-2	TRBJ1-1
ASSPRRSHLSNYGYT	TRBV27	TRBJ1-2